A single sample gave rise to the 14 T cell receptor beta chains below, sequenced in a study of OX40 agonist ivuxolimab in advanced cancers. TCRdb keeps only in-frame clones here, not all; method: immunoSEQ multiplex PCR. The sample contains around 67,000 clones, about 80% of which appear only once. Material: CD4+ or CD8+ T cells sorted from blood, obtained in a trial of the OX40 agonist ivuxolimab. These receptors all stem from an adult with an advanced solid tumor such as melanoma, head and neck, liver or kidney cancer.

The V call is TRBV11-3, the J call TRBJ1-4; D remains ambiguous. Germline lookup yields CDR1 SGHNT and CDR2 YENEEA. CDR3 length equals 14 residues. V was clipped by 0 bases and J by 8 bases, with 10 bases between them. This CDR3 is CASSLEGRAEKLFF. DNA of the CDR3: TGTGCCAGCAGCTTAGAAGGACGGGCGGAAAAACTGTTTTTT.

This clone has a single count. The chain is built from TRBV9 and TRBJ2-5; D is possibly TRBD2 (6 bases). CDR3 length: 14 residues. From germline, CDR1 is SGDLS and CDR2 YYNGEE. Trimming took 4 bases from V and 0 from J, leaving 10 bases between them. DNA for the CDR3: TGTGCCAGCAGCATCCGGGGGTACCAAGAGACCCAGTACTTC. The encoded protein is CASSIRGYQETQYF.

The V gene is TRBV12-5, the J gene TRBJ1-5; D not resolved. Trimming removed 0 bases from V and 6 bases from J, with 6 bases in between. The CDR3 sequence is 13 residues long. Germline V gene sequence: CDR1 LGHNT, CDR2 FRNRAP. In DNA, the CDR3 is TGTGCTAGTGGTTTGGTAGGGTCTCAGCCCCAGCATTTT. Translation gives CASGLVGSQPQHF.

This chain connects TRBV27 to TRBJ2-5; D could derive from TRBD1 or TRBD2 (6 bases each). The DNA matches TRBJ2-7 better at its end, which makes the J call doubtful. The CDR3 length is 17 residues. In germline, CDR1 is MNHEY, CDR2 SMNVEV (reference sequence). This CDR3 reads CASSLFQGKRAGYEQYF. DNA of the CDR3: TGTGCCAGCAGTTTATTCCAGGGGAAGCGAGCGGGCTACGAGCAGTACTTC.

The chain uses TRBV19 and TRBJ2-2; TRBD1 matches 7 bases. Trimming at V came to 9 bases and at J to 1 base, leaving 11 bases not matched to a gene. This CDR3 comprises 16 residues. Per germline, CDR1 LNHDA and CDR2 SQIVND (reference sequence). DNA of the CDR3: TGTGCCAGCTCTTTGACCAGGACAGGGAACACCGGGGAGCTGTTTTTT. This translates into CASSLTRTGNTGELFF.

The table lists this clone with a few counts. The gene calls are TRBV11-2 and TRBJ1-5; D ambiguous. Germline CDR1 and CDR2: SGHAT and FQNNGV. The CDR3 consists of 14 residues. V lost 3 bases, J lost 4 bases, and 10 bases lay in between. The CDR3 DNA sequence: TGTGCCAGCAGCTTGGAATGGGAAAATCAGCCCCAGCATTTT. The encoded protein is CASSLEWENQPQHF.

The chain carries TRBV11-2 and TRBJ1-2; the match to TRBD1 covers 7 bases. The V segment lost 5 bases and the J segment 4 bases; nucleotides outside the gene matches: 4. Germline V CDR1 and CDR2: SGHAT, FQNNGV. This CDR3 is 13 amino acids long. CDR3 DNA: TGTGCCAGCAGCCCGACAGGGCTCTATGGCTACACCTTC. Amino acids: CASSPTGLYGYTF.

V gene TRBV10-3 combines with J gene TRBJ1-3; D ambiguous. The CDR3 covers 12 residues. CDR1 ENHRY and CDR2 SYGVKD come from the germline V gene. Trimming took off 4 bases at V and 2 bases at J, with 3 bases between the two ends. CDR3 in amino acids: CAISGAGNTIYF. DNA for the CDR3: TGTGCCATCAGTGGAGCTGGAAACACCATATATTTT.

The genes are TRBV29-1 and TRBJ2-7; D gene unclear. The CDR3 loop spans 12 amino acids. Deletions cut 7 bases from V and 2 bases from J, with 12 bases between. Per the germline V gene, CDR1 is SQVTM and CDR2 is ANQGSEA. DNA for the CDR3: TGCAGCGGGATGAAGCCTACCTACGAGCAGTACTTC. Its protein is CSGMKPTYEQYF.

This clone was seen a handful of times. The rearrangement uses TRBV7-2 and TRBJ2-3, with 9 positions matching TRBD2. The CDR3 is 17 residues long. The V and J ends lost 2 bases and 0 bases, in that order; junction bases with no gene match: 6. CDR1 is SGHTA and CDR2 is FQGNSA in the germline V gene. CDR3 sequence: CASSLRRTSDSTDTQYF. The CDR3 DNA is TGTGCCAGCAGCTTACGCCGGACTAGCGATAGCACAGATACGCAGTATTTT.

Of note for this clone: Distinct nucleotide sequences in the sample also encode this CDR3. This chain connects TRBV7-6 to TRBJ2-5; possibly TRBD2 for D (7 bases). Germline V gene lookup returns CDR1 SGHVS and CDR2 FNYEAQ. Trimming stripped 2 bases from V and 3 bases from J, with 10 bases between. The CDR3 is 14 residues long. In DNA, the CDR3 is TGTGCCAGCAGCTTAAGAGGGGGGGAAGAGACCCAGTACTTC. Translation: CASSLRGGEETQYF. The variable domain in full, with the rest retrieved from reference TRBV7-6 and TRBJ2-5, is GAGVSQSPRYKVTKRGQDVALRCDPISGHVSLYWYRQALGQGPEFLTYFNYEAQQDKSGLPNDRFSAERPEGSISTLTIQRTEQRDSAMYRCASSLRGGEETQYFGPGTRLLVL.

This chain connects TRBV5-1 to TRBJ1-3, with D possibly being TRBD1 (6 bases). Germline-derived CDR1 and CDR2 are SGHRS and YFSETQ. The V gene lost 10 bases and the J gene lost 0 bases, with 14 bases spanning the gap. The CDR3 is 14 residues long. In DNA, the CDR3 is TGCGCCTCCTCGACAGGCGGCTCTGGAAACACCATATATTTT. Translating gives CASSTGGSGNTIYF.

The table lists this clone with a few counts. This sequence joins TRBV19 and TRBJ1-5; tentatively, D is TRBD1 (5 bases). V was shortened by 4 bases and J by 0 bases, with 16 bases between the two germline ends. The CDR3 extends over 17 amino acids. Germline lookup yields CDR1 LNHDA and CDR2 SQIVND (reference sequence). CDR3 in amino acids: CASSRGTAGSSNQPQHF. The CDR3 nucleotides read TGTGCCAGTAGTAGGGGCACGGCGGGGTCTAGCAATCAGCCCCAGCATTTT.

V and J are TRBV4-1 and TRBJ2-7; D possibly corresponds to TRBD1 (6 bases). V lost 1 base, J lost 6 bases, and 16 bases lay in between. The CDR3 totals 15 residues. Germline V gives CDR1 MGHRA, CDR2 YSYEKL. CDR3 sequence (DNA): TGCGCCAGCAGCCAAGGGGCGGGCAGGGGAATCGAGCAGTACTTC. It yields the protein CASSQGAGRGIEQYF.